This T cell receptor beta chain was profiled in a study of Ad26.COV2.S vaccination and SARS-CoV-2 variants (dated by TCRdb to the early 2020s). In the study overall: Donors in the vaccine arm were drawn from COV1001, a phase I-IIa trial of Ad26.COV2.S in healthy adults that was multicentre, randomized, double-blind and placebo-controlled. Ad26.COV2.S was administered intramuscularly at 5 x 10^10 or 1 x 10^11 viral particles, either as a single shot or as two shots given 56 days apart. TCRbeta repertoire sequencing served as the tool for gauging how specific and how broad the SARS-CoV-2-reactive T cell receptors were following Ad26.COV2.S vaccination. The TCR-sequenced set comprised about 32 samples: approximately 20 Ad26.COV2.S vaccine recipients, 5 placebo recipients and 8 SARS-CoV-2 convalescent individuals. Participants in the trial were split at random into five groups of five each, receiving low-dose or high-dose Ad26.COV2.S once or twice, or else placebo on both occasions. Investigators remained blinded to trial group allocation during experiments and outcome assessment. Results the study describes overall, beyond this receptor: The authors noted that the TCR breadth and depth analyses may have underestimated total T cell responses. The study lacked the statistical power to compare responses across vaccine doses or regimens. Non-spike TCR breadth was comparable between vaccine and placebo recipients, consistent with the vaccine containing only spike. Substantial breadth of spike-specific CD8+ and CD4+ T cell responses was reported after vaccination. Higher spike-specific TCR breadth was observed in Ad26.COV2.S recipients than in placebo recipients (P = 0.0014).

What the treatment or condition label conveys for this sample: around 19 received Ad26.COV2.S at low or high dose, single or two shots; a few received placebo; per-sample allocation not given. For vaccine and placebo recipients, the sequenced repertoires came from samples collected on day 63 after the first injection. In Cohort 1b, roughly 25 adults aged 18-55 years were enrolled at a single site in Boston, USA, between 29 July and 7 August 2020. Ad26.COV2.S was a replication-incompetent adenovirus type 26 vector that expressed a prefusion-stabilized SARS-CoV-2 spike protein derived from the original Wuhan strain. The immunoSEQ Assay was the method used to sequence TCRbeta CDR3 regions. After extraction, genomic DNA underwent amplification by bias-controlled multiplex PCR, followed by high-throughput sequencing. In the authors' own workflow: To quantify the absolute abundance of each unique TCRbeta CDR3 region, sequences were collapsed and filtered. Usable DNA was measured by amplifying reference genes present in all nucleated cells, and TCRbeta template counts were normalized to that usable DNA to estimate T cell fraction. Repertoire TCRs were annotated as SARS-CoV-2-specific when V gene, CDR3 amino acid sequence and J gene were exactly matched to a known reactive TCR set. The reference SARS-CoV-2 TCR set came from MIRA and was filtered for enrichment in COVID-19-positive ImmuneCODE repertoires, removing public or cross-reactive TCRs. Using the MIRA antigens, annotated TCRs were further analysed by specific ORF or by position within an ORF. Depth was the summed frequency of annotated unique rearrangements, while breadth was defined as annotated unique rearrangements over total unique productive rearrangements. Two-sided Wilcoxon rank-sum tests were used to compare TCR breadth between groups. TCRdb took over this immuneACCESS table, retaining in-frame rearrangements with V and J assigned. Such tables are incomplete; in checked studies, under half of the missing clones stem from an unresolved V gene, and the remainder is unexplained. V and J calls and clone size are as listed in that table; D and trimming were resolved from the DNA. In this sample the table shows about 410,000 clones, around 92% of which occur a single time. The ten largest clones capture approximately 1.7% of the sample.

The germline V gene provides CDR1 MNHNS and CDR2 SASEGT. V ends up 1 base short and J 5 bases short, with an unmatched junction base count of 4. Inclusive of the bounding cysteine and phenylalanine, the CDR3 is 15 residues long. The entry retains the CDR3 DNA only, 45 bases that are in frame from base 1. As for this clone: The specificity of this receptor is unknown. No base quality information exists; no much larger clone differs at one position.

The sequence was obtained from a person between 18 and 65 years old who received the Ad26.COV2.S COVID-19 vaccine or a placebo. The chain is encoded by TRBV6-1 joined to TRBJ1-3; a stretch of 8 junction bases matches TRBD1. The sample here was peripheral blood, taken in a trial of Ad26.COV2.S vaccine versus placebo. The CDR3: CASSEGTGGRNTIYF. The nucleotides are TGTGCCAGCAGTGAAGGTACAGGGGGAAGAAACACCATATATTTT.